This is a list of T cell receptor beta chains from one sample in a study of radiation and T cells in renal cell carcinoma. Profiling relied on immunoSEQ multiplex PCR, and the TCRdb table lists in-frame clones only, not all of them. This table holds about 95,000 clones, about 86% found once. Specimen: blood, collected from a patient whose treatment included radiotherapy and nephrectomy. All receptors derive from a man in his fifties with renal cell carcinoma. Each CDR3 is given with its conserved first and last residue. D genes are given only for firm matches. Some rows mark clone size as missing; the rest say once, few, many or name a class of expanded clone.

.	TRBV2	TRBJ2-7	.	CASRSPLEPPEQYF	TGTGCCAGCAGGTCACCACTAGAACCCCCCGAGCAGTACTTC
.	TRBV6-5	TRBJ2-7	TRBD2	CASRLSRGVNYEQYF	TGTGCCAGCAGGTTATCACGGGGGGTTAACTACGAGCAGTACTTC
.	TRBV4-1	TRBJ1-3	TRBD1	CASSQRGQGLRNTIYF	TGCGCCAGCAGCCAAAGGGGACAGGGTCTACGAAACACCATATATTTT
.	TRBV20-1	TRBJ1-6	.	CSAKGYTLHF	TGCAGTGCTAAGGGCTACACCCTCCACTTT
once	TRBV7-2	TRBJ1-3	.	CASSYDRSWNTIYF	TGTGCCAGCAGCTATGATAGGTCATGGAACACCATATATTTT
.	TRBV10-3	TRBJ1-2	.	CAISEDSGAGYGYTF	TGTGCCATCAGTGAGGATTCCGGGGCGGGCTATGGCTACACCTTC
.	TRBV4-1	TRBJ2-1	TRBD2	CASSPGLAGVTYNEQFF	TGCGCCAGCAGCCCGGGACTAGCGGGAGTGACCTACAATGAGCAGTTCTTC
.	TRBV7-9	TRBJ2-5	.	CANGGWSQETQYF	TGTGCCAACGGAGGGTGGTCGCAAGAGACCCAGTACTTC
.	TRBV5-4	TRBJ1-2	.	CASSPDGGGYGYTF	TGTGCCAGCAGCCCAGATGGAGGGGGTTATGGCTACACCTTC
.	TRBV30	TRBJ2-1	TRBD2	CACSTGTSGGNEQFF	TGTGCCTGCAGTACCGGGACTAGCGGGGGTAATGAGCAGTTCTTC
.	TRBV5-1	TRBJ1-4	.	CASSLGQINEKLFF	TGCGCCAGCAGCTTGGGACAGATTAATGAAAAACTGTTTTTT
.	TRBV9	TRBJ1-3	TRBD1	CASSAGQGNTIYF	TGTGCCAGCAGCGCGGGACAGGGAAACACCATATATTTT
.	TRBV6-5	TRBJ2-7	.	CASLQQGRSYEQYF	TGTGCCAGCTTGCAACAAGGACGGTCCTACGAGCAGTACTTC
.	TRBV9	TRBJ1-2	.	CASTSVGAGYGYTF	TGTGCCAGCACCTCGGTGGGGGCTGGCTATGGCTACACCTTC
.	TRBV27	TRBJ1-1	TRBD1	CASSDRDRGTNTEAFF	TGTGCCAGCAGTGATCGGGACAGGGGAACGAACACTGAAGCTTTCTTT
.	TRBV14	TRBJ1-2	TRBD1	CASSPMGQGADGYTF	TGTGCCAGCAGCCCTATGGGACAGGGGGCTGACGGCTACACCTTC
once	TRBV5-1	TRBJ2-2	.	CASSPQGWGGELFF	TGCGCCAGCAGCCCCCAGGGGTGGGGCGGGGAGCTGTTTTTT
few	TRBV2	TRBJ1-1	.	CASTGKVGTEAFF	TGTGCCAGCACCGGGAAGGTCGGGACTGAAGCTTTCTTT
.	TRBV4-2	TRBJ2-3	.	CASSQVGRGSSTDTQYF	TGTGCCAGCAGCCAAGTGGGGCGGGGATCTAGCACAGATACGCAGTATTTT
.	TRBV7-9	TRBJ2-5	.	CASSFSLETQYF	TGTGCCAGCAGCTTCTCTTTGGAGACCCAGTACTTC
.	TRBV9	TRBJ1-1	.	CASSPKGGETEAFF	TGTGCCAGCAGCCCCAAAGGGGGAGAAACTGAAGCTTTCTTT
.	TRBV29-1	TRBJ2-4	TRBD1	CSVLGTGGEINIQYF	TGCAGCGTTTTAGGGACAGGGGGCGAGATAAACATTCAGTACTTC
.	TRBV19	TRBJ1-4	.	CASGTSREKLFF	TGTGCCAGCGGGACTTCTCGTGAAAAACTGTTTTTT
.	TRBV6-5	TRBJ2-7	TRBD2	CASSGTSGEQYF	TGTGCCAGCAGTGGGACTAGCGGCGAGCAGTACTTC
.	TRBV5-5	TRBJ1-5	.	CASSLPGADQPQHF	TGTGCCAGCAGCTTACCAGGGGCGGATCAGCCCCAGCATTTT
few	TRBV4-2	TRBJ1-1	TRBD1	CASSLQGALSTEAFF	TGTGCCAGCAGCCTCCAGGGGGCACTGAGCACTGAAGCTTTCTTT
once	TRBV19	TRBJ2-7	TRBD1	CASSWDRGYEQYF	TGTGCCAGTAGTTGGGACAGGGGCTACGAGCAGTACTTC
.	TRBV4-3	TRBJ2-3	.	CASSSESLGHEVTDTQYF	TGCGCCAGCAGCTCAGAAAGCCTTGGACACGAAGTCACAGATACGCAGTATTTT
.	TRBV28	TRBJ1-1	.	CASSSGTGNTEAFF	TGTGCCAGCAGCTCCGGGACGGGGAACACTGAAGCTTTCTTT
.	TRBV11-2	TRBJ1-4	.	CASSPIRDTNEKLFF	TGTGCCAGCAGCCCAATACGGGACACTAATGAAAAACTGTTTTTT
.	TRBV4-3	TRBJ2-7	TRBD2	CASSQDNRGAGGAYEQYF	TGCGCCAGCAGCCAAGATAATCGTGGGGCGGGAGGAGCCTACGAGCAGTACTTC
.	TRBV10-3	TRBJ1-1	.	CAISGLGDTEAFF	TGTGCCATCAGTGGGCTTGGGGACACTGAAGCTTTCTTT
few	TRBV7-2	TRBJ2-3	.	CASSFSPLTDTQYF	TGTGCCAGCAGCTTCTCCCCCCTCACAGATACGCAGTATTTT
.	TRBV6-1	TRBJ2-5	.	CASSRQYQETQYF	TGTGCCAGCAGTCGCCAATACCAAGAGACCCAGTACTTC
.	TRBV6-1	TRBJ1-5	.	CASDWGTSNQPQHF	TGTGCCAGCGATTGGGGGACTAGCAATCAGCCCCAGCATTTT
.	TRBV9	TRBJ2-5	.	CASSVGGARETQYF	TGTGCCAGCAGCGTAGGGGGCGCACGGGAGACCCAGTACTTC
.	TRBV30	TRBJ1-1	.	CAWGEGGASPNEAFF	TGTGCCTGGGGAGAGGGGGGCGCCTCCCCTAATGAAGCTTTCTTT
once	TRBV6-5	TRBJ1-1	TRBD1	CASSYSTGSGNTEAFF	TGTGCCAGCAGTTACTCGACAGGGAGTGGGAACACTGAAGCTTTCTTT
.	TRBV7-3	TRBJ2-2	TRBD1	CASSYGQGVDTGELFF	TGTGCCAGCAGCTATGGACAGGGGGTTGACACCGGGGAGCTGTTTTTT
.	TRBV29-1	TRBJ2-1	TRBD2	CSAGGTSGPYNEQFF	TGCAGCGCCGGAGGGACTAGCGGGCCCTACAATGAGCAGTTCTTC
.	TRBV5-1	TRBJ1-1	.	CASSSWAANTEAFF	TGCGCCAGCAGCTCGTGGGCGGCGAACACTGAAGCTTTCTTT
.	TRBV10-3	TRBJ2-3	.	CASSLRETSTDTQYF	TGTGCCAGCAGCCTCAGGGAAACAAGCACAGATACGCAGTATTTT